This is a list of T cell receptor beta chains from one sample in a study of blood T cells in healthy people across ages. Via MiXCR, TCRdb re-called the 5' RACE reads, giving one row per CDR3 protein. This sample has about 1.5 million distinct CDR3 sequences, with approximately 42% found just once. The sample comprised blood. The source of these receptors is a woman aged 18 to 35 in good health. CDR3s include the opening cysteine and the closing phenylalanine or tryptophan. The D gene is left open where the match is weak. The size field is filled for only some rows; it gives once, few, many or a size class.

j_call d_call v_call clone_size cdr3_aa cdr3_nt
TRBJ2-3 TRBD2 TRBV15 NA CATKREESTDTQYF TGTGCCACAAAGCGGGAGGAGAGCACAGATACGCAGTATTTT
TRBJ2-3 NA TRBV7-7 NA CTSSLVGTSTDTQYF TGTACTAGCAGCTTAGTGGGAACCAGCACAGATACGCAGTATTTT
TRBJ2-3 TRBD2 TRBV6-6 NA CASSYFTGTSGSDTQYF TGTGCCAGCAGTTACTTTACCGGGACTAGCGGGTCTGATACGCAGTATTTT
TRBJ1-2 NA TRBV6-2/TRBV6-3 NA CASSYTLGTVYGYTF TGTGCCAGCAGTTACACCTTGGGAACCGTGTATGGCTACACCTTC
TRBJ2-1 NA TRBV5-6 NA CAGSSVASYNEQFF TGTGCCGGCAGCTCGGTGGCGTCCTACAATGAGCAGTTCTTC
TRBJ2-7 NA TRBV29-1 NA CSVEWVYEQYF TGCAGCGTTGAATGGGTTTACGAGCAGTACTTC
TRBJ2-6 NA TRBV29-1 many CSARTTYDVHSGANVLTF TGCAGCGCCAGAACAACTTATGACGTCCACTCTGGGGCCAACGTCCTGACTTTC
TRBJ1-1 NA TRBV6-2/TRBV6-3 few CASSYWGSNTEAFF TGTGCCAGCAGTTACTGGGGATCGAACACTGAAGCTTTCTTT
TRBJ2-7 NA TRBV14 few CASSQDGVREQYF TGTGCCAGCAGCCAAGATGGGGTCCGCGAGCAGTACTTC
TRBJ2-2 NA TRBV20-1 few CSARVGGGPGELFF TGCAGTGCTAGAGTGGGCGGTGGCCCCGGGGAGCTGTTTTTT
TRBJ2-1 TRBD2 TRBV4-2 many CASSQDSGLVSSYNEQFF TGTGCCAGCAGCCAAGATTCGGGACTAGTCAGCTCCTACAATGAGCAGTTCTTC
TRBJ2-7 TRBD2 TRBV7-6 NA CASSSAGGSSEQYF TGTGCCAGCAGCTCAGCCGGGGGGTCCAGCGAGCAGTACTTC
TRBJ1-1 NA TRBV5-1 many CASSLATNTEAFF TGTGCCAGCAGCTTAGCGACGAACACTGAAGCTTTCTTT
TRBJ1-2 NA TRBV29-1 NA CSVEWTANYGYTF TGCAGCGTTGAATGGACAGCTAACTATGGCTACACCTTC
TRBJ2-5 TRBD1 TRBV20-1 NA CSARADRAGETQYF TGCAGTGCTAGAGCAGACAGGGCGGGAGAGACCCAGTACTTC
TRBJ2-7 NA TRBV6-2/TRBV6-3 few CASSYGKNTYNEQYF TGTGCCAGCAGTTACGGAAAGAACACCTACAATGAGCAGTACTTC
TRBJ2-1 NA TRBV11-1 few CASNPRASNEQFF TGTGCCAGCAACCCCAGGGCCAGCAATGAGCAGTTCTTC
TRBJ1-2 NA TRBV3-1 few CASSQARVGYTF TGTGCCAGCAGCCAAGCCAGGGTTGGCTACACCTTC
TRBJ1-1 NA TRBV4-1 NA CASSPGGGANTEAFF TGCGCCAGCAGCCCAGGCGGGGGGGCGAACACTGAAGCTTTCTTT
TRBJ2-5 NA TRBV29-1 few CSGRVGPLAKTQYF TGCAGCGGCCGGGTAGGCCCCTTAGCAAAGACCCAGTACTTC
TRBJ1-5 TRBD1 TRBV15 few CATSRRGQGTLGQPQHF TGTGCCACCAGCAGACGAGGACAGGGTACATTGGGTCAGCCCCAGCATTTT